Reported below is one T cell receptor (beta chain). The antigen is not known. In the PCR, 60 Vbeta and 13 Jbeta primers were used. Produced via immunoSEQ multiplex PCR; TCRdb's table is partial and in-frame only. The table includes about 130,000 clones, 80% to 90% detected once. The sample originates from a study of cytomegalovirus exposure and HLA in healthy donors. Whole-study context: There were some 81 million unique TCRs (from HLA-typed donors) in an early data release. Notes on the study in general: It was 160 or so TCR beta chains that were listed as cytomegalovirus-associated. For most TCR beta V segments, an earlier analysis put the productive rate at about 87% or about 30% of the time. HLA-A and HLA-B allele assignments for most subjects were reportedly predicted accurately using TCR beta sequences.

The CDR3 is 16 amino acids. The germline V gene has CDR1 SGDLS and CDR2 YYNGEE. V was clipped by 3 bases and J by 4 bases, with 19 bases between them. The V call is TRBV9, the J call TRBJ2-5, with D perhaps matching TRBD1 (7 bases). This sequence originates from a woman under 30 in good health and CMV-seropositive. Sequenced material: PBMCs. CDR3 region: CASSAPQGGLGETQYF. In nucleotides, the CDR3 is TGTGCCAGCAGCGCCCCCCAGGGGGGTTTGGGAGAGACCCAGTACTTC.